The subject of this entry is one T cell receptor beta chain. It was with unique molecular identifiers that the TCRbeta library was prepared. TCRdb passed the PCR reads through MiXCR, listing each CDR3 protein once. The sample has some 220,000 distinct CDR3 sequences, roughly a tenth seen once. This record belongs to a study of T-cell reconstitution after alpha-beta-depleted transplantation in children. This CDR3 has 16 amino acids. CDR1 and CDR2 from the germline V gene are SNHLY and FYNNEI. Germline trimming cut 6 bases from V and 3 bases from J; bases unmatched to any gene: 11. The V gene is TRBV2, the J gene TRBJ2-7; 10 bases fit TRBD1. This sample comprised PBMCs from the stem cell graft donor, obtained from the stem cell graft. The clonotype originates from a human donor who donated a stem cell graft to a child with acute lymphoblastic leukemia. For the CDR3, the DNA is TGTGCCAGCAGCGGCGGAGGACAGGGGGGCCACTACGAGCAGTACTTC. Its translation is CASSGGGQGGHYEQYF.